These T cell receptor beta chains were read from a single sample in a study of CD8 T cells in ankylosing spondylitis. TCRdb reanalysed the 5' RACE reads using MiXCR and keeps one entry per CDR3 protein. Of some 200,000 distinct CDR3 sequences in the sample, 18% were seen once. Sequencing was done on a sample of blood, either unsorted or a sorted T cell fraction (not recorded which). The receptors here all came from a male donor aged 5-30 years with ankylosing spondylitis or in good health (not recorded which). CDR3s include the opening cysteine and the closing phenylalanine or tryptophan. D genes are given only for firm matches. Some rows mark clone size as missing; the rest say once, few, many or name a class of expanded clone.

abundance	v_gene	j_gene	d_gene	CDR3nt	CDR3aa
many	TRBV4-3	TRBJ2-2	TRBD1	TGCGCCAGCAGCCAAGGACAGGGGTGGAACACCGGGGAGCTGTTTTTT	CASSQGQGWNTGELFF
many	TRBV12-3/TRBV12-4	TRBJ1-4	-	TGTGCCAGCAGTTTAGGGCAGGCCAATGAAAAACTGTTTTTT	CASSLGQANEKLFF
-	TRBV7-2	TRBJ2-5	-	TGTGCCAGCAGCTTTCAGGGAGCCGGGGAGACCCAGTACTTC	CASSFQGAGETQYF
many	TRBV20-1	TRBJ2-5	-	TGCAGTGCTCTGGGCCGAAAAGAGACCCAGTACTTC	CSALGRKETQYF
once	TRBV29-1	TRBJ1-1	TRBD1	TGCAGCGCAGACAGGGCCAACACTGAAGCTTTCTTT	CSADRANTEAFF
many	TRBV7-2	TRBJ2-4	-	TGTGCCAGCAGCTTAGCGGGCGGAGGATCGGGCATTCAGTACTTC	CASSLAGGGSGIQYF
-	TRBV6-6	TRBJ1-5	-	TGTGCCAGCAGCGGACGGCCTAGCAATCAGCCCCAGCATTTT	CASSGRPSNQPQHF
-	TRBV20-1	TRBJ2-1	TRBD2	TGCAGTGCCAGAGGGCCGACTAGCGGGAGCTCCTACAATGAGCAGTTCTTC	CSARGPTSGSSYNEQFF
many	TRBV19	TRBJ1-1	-	TGTGCCAGTAGTACCATCAAGACTGAAGCTTTCTTT	CASSTIKTEAFF
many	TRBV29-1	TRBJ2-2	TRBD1	TGCAGCGCCAGACAGGGCTCCGGGGAGCTGTTTTTT	CSARQGSGELFF
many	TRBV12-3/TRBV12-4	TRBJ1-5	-	TGTGCCAGCGACGAGATGGGCAATCAGCCCCAGCATTTT	CASDEMGNQPQHF
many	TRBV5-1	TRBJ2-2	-	TGCGCCACCACCGGCACCGGGGAGCTGTTTTTT	CATTGTGELFF
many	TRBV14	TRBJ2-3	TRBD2	TGTGCCAGCAGCCAAGACGCGGGAGGGACAGATACGCAGTATTTT	CASSQDAGGTDTQYF
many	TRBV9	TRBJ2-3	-	TGTGCCAGCAGCGTAGAGACTAGGGGAGATACGCAGTATTTT	CASSVETRGDTQYF
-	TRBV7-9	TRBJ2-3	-	TGTGCCAGCAGCTCCGGGAGAAGGGTCCTCACAGATACGCAGTATTTT	CASSSGRRVLTDTQYF
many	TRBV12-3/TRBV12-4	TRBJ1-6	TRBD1	TGTGCCAGCAGTACTACCGGGACAGGAGGTTCACCCCTCCACTTT	CASSTTGTGGSPLHF
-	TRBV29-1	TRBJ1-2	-	TGCAGCGTTGAATACAGGGTCTCGGGTGGCTACACCTTC	CSVEYRVSGGYTF
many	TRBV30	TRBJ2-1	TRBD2	TGTGCCTTGCTAGCGGGAGGGCCCTATGAGCAGTTCTTC	CALLAGGPYEQFF
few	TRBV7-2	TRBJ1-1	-	TGTGCCAGCAGCGTTAATCCTCGATGGACTGAAGCTTTCTTT	CASSVNPRWTEAFF
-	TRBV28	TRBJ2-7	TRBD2	TGTGCCAGCAGTGACACTAGCGGGAATACTTACGAGCAGTACTTC	CASSDTSGNTYEQYF
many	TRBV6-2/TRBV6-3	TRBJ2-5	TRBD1	TGTGCCACCCGGCCCGTAACAGGGGGCGAGACCCAGTACTTC	CATRPVTGGETQYF
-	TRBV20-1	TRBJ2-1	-	TGCAGTGCTAGAGAACTTAGGAATGAGCAGTTCTTC	CSARELRNEQFF
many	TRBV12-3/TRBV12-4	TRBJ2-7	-	TGTGCCAGCAGTTTATTACAGCTCTACGAGCAGTACTTC	CASSLLQLYEQYF
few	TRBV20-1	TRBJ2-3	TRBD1	TGCAGTGCTAGACCGGCAGGGGGCCGAGGAGATACGCAGTATTTT	CSARPAGGRGDTQYF
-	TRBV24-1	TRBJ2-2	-	TGTGCCACCAGCCGGCAGGGGAACACCGGGGAGCTGTTTTTT	CATSRQGNTGELFF
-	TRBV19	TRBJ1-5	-	TGTGCCAGTGAGGGACGGTTGCATCAGCCCCAGCATTTT	CASEGRLHQPQHF
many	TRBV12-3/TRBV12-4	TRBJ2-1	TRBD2	TGTGCCAGCAGTCGAGCGGGAGGGCAAGAGCAGTTCTTC	CASSRAGGQEQFF
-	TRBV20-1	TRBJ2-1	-	TGCAGTGCTATTCCGGACTACGATGAGCAGTTCTTC	CSAIPDYDEQFF
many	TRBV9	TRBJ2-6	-	TGTGCCAGCAGCGGCGGACAGCCCTCTGGGGCCAACGTCCTGACTTTC	CASSGGQPSGANVLTF